This record covers a single T cell receptor beta chain. The sample comes from a study of shared T cell receptors in the human thymus. V was clipped by 7 bases and J by 2 bases, with 12 bases between them. This CDR3 has 14 amino acids. Germline V gene lookup returns CDR1 MNHNS and CDR2 SASEGT. Using immunoSEQ multiplex PCR, the repertoire was profiled, and TCRdb retains in-frame clones only, with some absent. Among 600,000 or so clones listed, around 87% were seen once. This same sample was also taken into another study, of human thymus T cells. As reported in that work: Having surgery to correct congenital heart defects, healthy Finnish infants acted as the donors. Thymus was obtained from resections taken during corrective heart surgery. There appeared to be biased usage of V and J genes in thymic and blood repertoires. Highly overlapping thymic repertoires among unrelated individuals were reported in related research.

The sample consisted of thymocytes. This chain connects TRBV6-1 to TRBJ2-1; tentative D call: TRBD1 (5 bases). This clonotype was sampled from a boy less than two years old with a congenital heart defect. DNA for the CDR3: TGTGCCAGCAAGTTTAACAGGCCCTACAATGAGCAGTTCTTC. It codes for CASKFNRPYNEQFF.